Reported below is one T cell receptor beta chain. Its antigen is not known. The sample is drawn from a study of T cell responses to AZD1222 COVID-19 vaccine. Findings and limits, study-wide: Nearly half of the spike-specific TCRs reportedly recognize variant regions that carry no mutations. The study sampled repertoires only after the peak T cell response. The donors showed a predominance of white British ancestry and of females, with possible underestimation of clonal diversity. At baseline, seropositivity was found in only a handful of AZD1222 recipients.

TCRdb's table, derived via immunoSEQ multiplex PCR, lists solely in-frame clones and lacks some. This sample carries 150,000 or so clones, approximately 90% of them seen once, and the ten largest clones take 6.9%. The germline V and J ends were trimmed by 7 bases and 8 bases, with 2 bases remaining between them. The germline V gene encodes CDR1 WNHNN and CDR2 SYGVQD (reference sequence). CDR3 size: 8 residues. This TCR was sampled from an adult in good health. The chain couples TRBV10-1 to TRBJ1-1; D call uncertain. The material sequenced was peripheral blood, taken on day 0 of AZD1222 vaccination. The CDR3 protein is CASTEAFF. DNA for the CDR3: TGCGCCAGCACGGAAGCTTTCTTT.